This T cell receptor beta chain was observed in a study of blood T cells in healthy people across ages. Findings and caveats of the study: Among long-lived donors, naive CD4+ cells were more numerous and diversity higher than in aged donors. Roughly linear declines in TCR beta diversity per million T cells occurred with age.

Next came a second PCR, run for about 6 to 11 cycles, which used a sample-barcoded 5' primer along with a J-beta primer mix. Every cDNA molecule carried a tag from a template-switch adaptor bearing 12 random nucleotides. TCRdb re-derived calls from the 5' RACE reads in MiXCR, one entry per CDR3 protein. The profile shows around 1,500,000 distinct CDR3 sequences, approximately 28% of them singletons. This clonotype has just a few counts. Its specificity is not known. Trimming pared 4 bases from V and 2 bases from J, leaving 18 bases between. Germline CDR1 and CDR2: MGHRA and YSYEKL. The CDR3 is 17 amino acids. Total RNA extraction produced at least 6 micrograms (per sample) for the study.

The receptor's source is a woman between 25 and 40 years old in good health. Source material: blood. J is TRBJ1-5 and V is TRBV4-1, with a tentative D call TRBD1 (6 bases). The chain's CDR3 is CASSRRQDSVGNQPQHF. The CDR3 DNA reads TGCGCCAGCAGCCGTCGACAGGACTCAGTCGGCAATCAGCCCCAGCATTTT.